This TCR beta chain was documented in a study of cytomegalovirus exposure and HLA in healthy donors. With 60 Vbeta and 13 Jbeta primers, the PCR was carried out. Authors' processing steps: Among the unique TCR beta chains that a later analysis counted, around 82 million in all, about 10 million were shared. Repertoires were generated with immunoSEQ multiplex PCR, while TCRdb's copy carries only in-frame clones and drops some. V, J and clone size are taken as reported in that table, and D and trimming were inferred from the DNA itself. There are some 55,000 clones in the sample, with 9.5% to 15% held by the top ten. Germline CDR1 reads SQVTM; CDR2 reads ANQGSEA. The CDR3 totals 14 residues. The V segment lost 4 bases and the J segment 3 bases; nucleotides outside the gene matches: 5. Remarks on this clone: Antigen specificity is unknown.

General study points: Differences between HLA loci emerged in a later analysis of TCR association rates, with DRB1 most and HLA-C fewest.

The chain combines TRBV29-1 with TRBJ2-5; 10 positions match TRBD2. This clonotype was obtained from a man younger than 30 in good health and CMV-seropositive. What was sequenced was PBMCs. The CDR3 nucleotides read TGCAGCGTTGCTGGAGGACTAGCGGAAGAGACCCAGTACTTC. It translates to CSVAGGLAEETQYF.